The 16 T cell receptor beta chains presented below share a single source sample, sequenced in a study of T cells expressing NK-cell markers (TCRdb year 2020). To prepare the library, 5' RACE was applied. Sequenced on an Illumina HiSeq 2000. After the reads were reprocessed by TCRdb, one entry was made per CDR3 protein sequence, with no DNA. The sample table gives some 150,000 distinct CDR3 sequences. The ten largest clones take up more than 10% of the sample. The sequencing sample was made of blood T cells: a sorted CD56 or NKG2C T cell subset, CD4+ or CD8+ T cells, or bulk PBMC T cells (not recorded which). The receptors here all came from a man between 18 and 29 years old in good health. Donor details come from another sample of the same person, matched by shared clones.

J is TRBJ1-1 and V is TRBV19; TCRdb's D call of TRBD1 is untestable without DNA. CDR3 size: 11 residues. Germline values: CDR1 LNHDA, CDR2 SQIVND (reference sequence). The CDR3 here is CASTTGAEAFF. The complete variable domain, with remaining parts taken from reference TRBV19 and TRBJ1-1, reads DGGITQSPKYLFRKEGQNVTLSCEQNLNHDAMYWYRQDPGQGLRLIYYSQIVNDFQKGDIAEGYSVSREKKESFPLTVTSAQKNPTAFYLCASTTGAEAFFGQGTRLTVV.

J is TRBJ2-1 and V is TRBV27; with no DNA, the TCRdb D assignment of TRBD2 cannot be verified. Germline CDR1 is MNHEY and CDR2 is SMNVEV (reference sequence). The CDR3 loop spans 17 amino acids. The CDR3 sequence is CASSLSLAGGLYNEQFF.

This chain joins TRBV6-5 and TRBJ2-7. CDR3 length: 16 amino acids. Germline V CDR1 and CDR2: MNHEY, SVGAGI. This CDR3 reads CASSYSTSWSSYEQYF.

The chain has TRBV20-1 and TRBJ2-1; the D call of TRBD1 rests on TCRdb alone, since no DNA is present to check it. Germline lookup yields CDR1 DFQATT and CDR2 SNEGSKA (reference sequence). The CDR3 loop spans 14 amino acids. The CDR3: CSPPPGVGVNEQFF.

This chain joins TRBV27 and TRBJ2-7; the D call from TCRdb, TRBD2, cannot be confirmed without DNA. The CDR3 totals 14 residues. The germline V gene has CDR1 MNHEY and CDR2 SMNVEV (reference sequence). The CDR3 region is CASSPGLAGVEQYF.

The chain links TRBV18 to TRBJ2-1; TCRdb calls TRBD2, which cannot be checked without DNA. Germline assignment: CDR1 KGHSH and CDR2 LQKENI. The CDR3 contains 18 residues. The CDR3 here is CASSPGGEASGSYNEQFF.

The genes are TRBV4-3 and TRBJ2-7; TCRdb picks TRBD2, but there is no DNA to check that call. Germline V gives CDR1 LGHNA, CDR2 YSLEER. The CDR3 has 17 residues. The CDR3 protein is CASSQDWTSGRSNEQYF.

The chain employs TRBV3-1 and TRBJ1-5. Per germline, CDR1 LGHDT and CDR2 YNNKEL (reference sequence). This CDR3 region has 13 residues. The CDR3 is CASSQGLTPPQHF.

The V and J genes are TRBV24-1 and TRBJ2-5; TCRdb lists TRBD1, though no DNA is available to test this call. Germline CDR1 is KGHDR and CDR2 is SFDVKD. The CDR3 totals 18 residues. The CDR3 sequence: CATSDPRTGDGTQETQYF.

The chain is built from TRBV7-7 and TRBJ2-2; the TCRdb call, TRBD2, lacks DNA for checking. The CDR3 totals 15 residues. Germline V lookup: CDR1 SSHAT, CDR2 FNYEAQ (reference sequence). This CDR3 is CASSPGNMSTGELFF.

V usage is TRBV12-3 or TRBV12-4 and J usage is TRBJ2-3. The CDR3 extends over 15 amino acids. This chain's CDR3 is CASSLEHDLTDTQYF.

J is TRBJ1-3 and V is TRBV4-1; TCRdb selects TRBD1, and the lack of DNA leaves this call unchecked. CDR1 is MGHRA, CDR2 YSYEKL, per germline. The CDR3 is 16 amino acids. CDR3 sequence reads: CASSQTGGRSGNTIYF.

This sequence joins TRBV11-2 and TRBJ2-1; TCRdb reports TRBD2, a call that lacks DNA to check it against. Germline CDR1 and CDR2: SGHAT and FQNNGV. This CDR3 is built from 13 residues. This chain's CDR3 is CASRGPRNNEQFF.

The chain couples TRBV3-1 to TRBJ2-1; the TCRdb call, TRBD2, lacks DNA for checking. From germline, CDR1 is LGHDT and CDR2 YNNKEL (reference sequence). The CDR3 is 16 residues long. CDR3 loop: CASSQDISGIYNEQFF.

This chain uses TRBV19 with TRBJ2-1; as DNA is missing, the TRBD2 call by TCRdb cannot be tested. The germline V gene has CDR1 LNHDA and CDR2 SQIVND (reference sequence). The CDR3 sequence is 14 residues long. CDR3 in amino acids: CASTTSSWRYEQFF.

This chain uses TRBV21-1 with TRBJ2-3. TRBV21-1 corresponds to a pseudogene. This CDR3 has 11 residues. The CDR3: CASSRIDTQYF.